This TCR beta chain was documented in a study of CD4 T cells in relation to SARS-CoV-2 and coronaviruses. Study at large: After less than 11 days of antigen culture, PBMC TCR beta CDR3s were sequenced. The restricting HLA molecule for shared crossreactive spike epitopes was mapped.

Losses at the gene ends were 4 bases for V and 7 bases for J; bases not matched to a gene: 12. Germline V gene sequence: CDR1 MGHDK, CDR2 SYGVNS. CDR3 length: 15 amino acids. Before the COVID-19 pandemic, during about 2011-2019, CD4+ T cells were taken from unexposed donors. Isolation of CD4+ T cells took place after 10 days in culture. Testing used SARS-CoV-2 S/N and four cold-coronavirus spikes on unexposed-donor CD4+ T cells, cells permitting. Cultures held roughly 2 million PBMCs per well with roughly 10 IU/ml IL-2. TCRdb keeps only in-frame clones here, not all; method: immunoSEQ multiplex PCR. The sample has some 16,000 clones; about 82% are singletons. As to this clone: The antigen is unknown.

This receptor was taken from a human donor in good health. The chain combines TRBV25-1 with TRBJ1-2; 7 bases are shared with TRBD1. Sequenced sample: CD4+ T cells from PBMCs, cultured in vitro. The CDR3 here is CASSGTGPSYFGYTF. In nucleotides, the CDR3 is TGTGCCAGCAGTGGGACAGGTCCTTCGTATTTTGGCTACACCTTC.